This passage covers 22 T cell receptor beta chains from one sample sequenced in a study of blood T cell repertoires in COVID-19. Sequencing was performed with immunoSEQ multiplex PCR; in TCRdb, only in-frame clones are kept and a portion is missing. This sample has roughly 430,000 clones, with roughly 90% found just once. The sample consisted of PBMCs or T cells enriched from blood (not recorded which). The receptors derive from a woman aged 18-29 years who had been exposed to COVID-19.

The chain recombines TRBV11-2 with TRBJ2-1; 7 bases are shared with TRBD1. CDR1 and CDR2 (germline): SGHAT, FQNNGV. V gave up 0 bases and J gave up 7 bases; unmatched junction bases: 9. The CDR3 has 16 amino acids. The CDR3 coding sequence is TGTGCCAGCAGCTTAGATGGGACAGCTAGGTTGAATGAGCAGTTCTTC. As protein: CASSLDGTARLNEQFF.

The CDR3 loop is CASSPSIGKTEAFF. The CDR3 coding sequence is TGTGCCAGCTCACCTTCCATCGGGAAGACTGAAGCTTTCTTT. The chain combines TRBV18 with TRBJ1-1; D uncertain. V lost 3 bases, J lost 5 bases, and 13 bases lay in between. Germline V gives CDR1 KGHSH, CDR2 LQKENI. The CDR3 runs to 14 residues.

V is TRBV10-3 and J is TRBJ2-1; 7 bases fit TRBD2. This CDR3 has 16 amino acids. V was pared by 4 bases and J by 1 base, with 7 bases of the junction left unmatched. Germline assignment: CDR1 ENHRY and CDR2 SYGVKD. The CDR3 nucleotides are TGTGCCATCAGTGGCTGGGAGGGTCCGTCCTACAATGAGCAGTTCTTC. Translated: CAISGWEGPSYNEQFF.

In its sample, this clone was seen a few times. This chain uses TRBV10-3 with TRBJ2-7; 11 nucleotides match TRBD2. Per the germline V gene, CDR1 is ENHRY and CDR2 is SYGVKD. V lost 0 bases and J lost 7; bases outside the gene matches: 5. This CDR3 has 15 residues. The CDR3 DNA sequence: TGTGCCATCAGTGAGTCGCTAGCGGGAGGTAGGGAGCAGTACTTC. It yields the protein CAISESLAGGREQYF.

The chain has TRBV6-5 and TRBJ1-1, with D possibly TRBD1 on 6 matching bases. Germline V CDR1 and CDR2: MNHEY, SVGAGI. The germline V and J ends were trimmed by 4 bases and 5 bases, with 14 bases remaining between them. The CDR3 loop spans 14 amino acids. CDR3 in DNA: TGTGCCAGCAGTTCTAATAACAGGGCAACTGAAGCTTTCTTT. Translating gives CASSSNNRATEAFF.

The V call is TRBV4-1, the J call TRBJ2-2; 9 positions agree with TRBD1. The CDR3 length is 16 residues. With V trimmed by 3 bases and J by 4 bases, 6 bases remained unmatched. Per germline, CDR1 MGHRA and CDR2 YSYEKL. In DNA form, the CDR3 reads TGCGCCAGCAGCCACGGAGACAGGGGGTTCACCGGGGAGCTGTTTTTT. It specifies CASSHGDRGFTGELFF.

The chain employs TRBV4-1 and TRBJ2-1, with D possibly matching TRBD1 (6 bases). Trimming removed 0 bases from V and 5 bases from J, with 11 bases in between. This CDR3 contains 15 residues. From germline, CDR1 is MGHRA and CDR2 YSYEKL. The CDR3, as DNA: TGCGCCAGCAGCCAAGAAACAGGGAGACACAATGAGCAGTTCTTC. This encodes CASSQETGRHNEQFF.

V and J are TRBV14 and TRBJ1-1; D uncertain. V dropped 0 bases and J dropped 11 bases, with 19 bases sitting between them. Germline CDR1 is SGHDN and CDR2 is FVKESK. The CDR3 extends over 15 amino acids. CDR3 in DNA: TGTGCCAGCAGCCAAGATCTGGGCGCCGGGATGGCCGCTTTCTTT. Translating gives CASSQDLGAGMAAFF.

This sequence joins TRBV27 and TRBJ2-1; 10 bases agree with TRBD2. The CDR3 extends over 19 amino acids. V trimming: 6 bases; J trimming: 3 bases; junction bases outside the gene matches: 17. CDR1 and CDR2 (germline): MNHEY, SMNVEV (reference sequence). CDR3 amino acids: CASRRLAGGPPEIYNEQFF. The CDR3 bases are TGTGCCAGCAGAAGATTAGCGGGAGGCCCACCGGAGATCTACAATGAGCAGTTCTTC.

V and J are TRBV18 and TRBJ2-1, with 8 bases lining up with TRBD1. Germline-derived CDR1 and CDR2 are KGHSH and LQKENI. The CDR3 consists of 15 residues. V shed 4 bases and J 0 bases; nucleotides not matched to a gene: 2. CDR3: CASSQGQASYNEQFF. CDR3 DNA: TGTGCCAGCTCACAGGGACAGGCCTCCTACAATGAGCAGTTCTTC.

The V and J genes are TRBV3-1 (or the pseudogene TRBV3-2) and TRBJ2-7; 9 bases fit TRBD1. The CDR3 is 15 residues long. Germline trimming cut 4 bases from V and 4 bases from J; bases unmatched to any gene: 8. Germline V lookup: CDR1 LGHDT, CDR2 YNNKEL (reference sequence). The CDR3: CASSRTGTGTYEQYF. The CDR3 nucleotides are TGTGCCAGCAGCCGAACCGGGACAGGGACGTACGAGCAGTACTTC.

The V and J genes are TRBV5-1 and TRBJ2-7; the match to TRBD1 covers 8 bases. The junction had 8 bases not matched to a gene; V was cut back by 2 bases and J by 4 bases. This CDR3 has 15 amino acids. Germline V lookup: CDR1 SGHRS, CDR2 YFSETQ. The DNA for the CDR3 is TGCGCCAGCAGCTTTGGGGCAGGGGGCGAATACGAGCAGTACTTC. Translation gives CASSFGAGGEYEQYF. The whole variable domain, remainder taken from reference TRBV5-1 and TRBJ2-7, is KAGVTQTPRYLIKTRGQQVTLSCSPISGHRSVSWYQQTPGQGLQFLFEYFSETQRNKGNFPGRFSGRQFSNSRSEMNVSTLELGDSALYLCASSFGAGGEYEQYFGPGTRLTVT.

The gene calls are TRBV6-4 and TRBJ1-2, with TRBD1 as a possible D gene (5 bases). V lost 0 bases, J lost 7 bases, and 12 bases lay in between. The CDR3 length is 14 residues. In germline, CDR1 is MRHNA, CDR2 SNTAGT. The CDR3 nucleotides read TGTGCCAGCAGTGACTCAAGGAAAACAGGTGGCTACACCTTC. Its translation: CASSDSRKTGGYTF.

The V call is TRBV19, the J call TRBJ2-7, with D uncertain. Germline CDR1 and CDR2: LNHDA and SQIVND (reference sequence). The CDR3 spans 12 residues. V was pared by 4 bases and J by 2 bases, with 6 bases between. DNA for the CDR3: TGTGCCAGTAGTAGAGGTGCCTACGAGCAGTACTTC. Encoded protein: CASSRGAYEQYF.

The chain couples TRBV5-4 to TRBJ2-3, with TRBD2 identical over 14 bases. V shed 10 bases and J 2 bases; nucleotides not matched to a gene: 3. The CDR3 sequence is 14 residues long. Germline CDR1 SGHNT, CDR2 YYREEE (reference sequence). DNA of the CDR3: TGTGCCGGGACTAGCGGGGGTCCCACAGATACGCAGTATTTT. This gives the protein CAGTSGGPTDTQYF.

The chain recombines TRBV3-1 (or the pseudogene TRBV3-2) with TRBJ2-7; possible D gene TRBD1, 6 bases. V was shortened by 3 bases and J by 6 bases, with 12 bases between the two germline ends. CDR1 LGHDT and CDR2 YNNKEL come from the germline V gene (reference sequence). The CDR3 loop spans 13 amino acids. This CDR3 reads CASSHRGHFEQYF. DNA of the CDR3: TGTGCCAGCAGCCACAGGGGCCACTTCGAGCAGTACTTC.

The chain employs TRBV28 and TRBJ2-3; D might be TRBD1 (5 bases). CDR3 size: 15 residues. Trimming left V 6 bases short and J 2 bases short, with 15 bases between. The germline gives CDR1 MDHEN, CDR2 SYDVKM. The CDR3 sequence: CASSVTALFTDTQYF. The DNA for the CDR3 is TGTGCCAGCAGCGTGACAGCTTTGTTCACAGATACGCAGTATTTT.

The chain links TRBV6-5 to TRBJ2-3; TRBD1 matches 7 bases. The V and J ends lost 8 bases and 0 bases, in that order; junction bases with no gene match: 8. Per the germline V gene, CDR1 is MNHEY and CDR2 is SVGAGI. The CDR3 length is 15 residues. This CDR3 reads CASVGTALSTDTQYF. The CDR3 nucleotides are TGTGCCAGCGTAGGGACAGCCCTTAGCACAGATACGCAGTATTTT.

This sequence joins TRBV4-3 and TRBJ2-3, with D perhaps matching TRBD1 (5 bases). The CDR3 totals 16 residues. Trimming took 4 bases from V and 3 from J, leaving 17 bases between them. Germline loops: CDR1 LGHNA, CDR2 YSLEER. The CDR3 bases are TGCGCCAGCAGCCCGTCTGTAGGGGTTCTAACAGATACGCAGTATTTT. This codes for CASSPSVGVLTDTQYF.

This rearrangement joins TRBV4-3 to TRBJ2-7, with no clear D. Germline V CDR1 and CDR2: LGHNA, YSLEER. The CDR3 has 15 residues. The V gene lost 3 bases and the J gene lost 1 base, with 13 bases spanning the gap. For the CDR3, the DNA is TGCGCCAGCAGCCAGGGCTCGACACTTTCCTACGAGCAGTACTTC. Amino acids: CASSQGSTLSYEQYF.

This chain uses TRBV5-4 with TRBJ2-1, with TRBD2 matching 7 bases. J gave up 5 bases and V 3 bases, and 8 bases lay outside the gene matches. CDR1 is SGHNT and CDR2 is YYREEE in the germline V gene (reference sequence). The CDR3 length is 15 residues. CDR3 in DNA: TGTGCCAGCAGCTCCGGGACTACCCTTAACAATGAGCAGTTCTTC. Translation gives CASSSGTTLNNEQFF.

The chain has TRBV12-3 or TRBV12-4 and TRBJ2-1; D not resolved. V was cut by 7 bases and J by 4 bases, with 11 bases left in between. CDR3 length: 13 residues. For the CDR3, the DNA is TGTGCCAGCACCCGAGGCCAGTACAATGAGCAGTTCTTC. Protein product: CASTRGQYNEQFF.